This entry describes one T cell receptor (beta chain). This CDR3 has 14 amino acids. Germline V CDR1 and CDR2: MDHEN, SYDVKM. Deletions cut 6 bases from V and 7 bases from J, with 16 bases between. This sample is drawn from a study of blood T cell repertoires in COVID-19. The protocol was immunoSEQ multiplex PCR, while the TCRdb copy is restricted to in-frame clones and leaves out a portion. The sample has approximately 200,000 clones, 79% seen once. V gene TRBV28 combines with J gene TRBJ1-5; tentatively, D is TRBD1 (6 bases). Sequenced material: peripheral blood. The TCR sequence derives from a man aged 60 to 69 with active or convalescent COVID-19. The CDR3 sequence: CASREALGGQPQHF. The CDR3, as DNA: TGTGCCAGCAGAGAGGCACTAGGGGGACAGCCCCAGCATTTT.